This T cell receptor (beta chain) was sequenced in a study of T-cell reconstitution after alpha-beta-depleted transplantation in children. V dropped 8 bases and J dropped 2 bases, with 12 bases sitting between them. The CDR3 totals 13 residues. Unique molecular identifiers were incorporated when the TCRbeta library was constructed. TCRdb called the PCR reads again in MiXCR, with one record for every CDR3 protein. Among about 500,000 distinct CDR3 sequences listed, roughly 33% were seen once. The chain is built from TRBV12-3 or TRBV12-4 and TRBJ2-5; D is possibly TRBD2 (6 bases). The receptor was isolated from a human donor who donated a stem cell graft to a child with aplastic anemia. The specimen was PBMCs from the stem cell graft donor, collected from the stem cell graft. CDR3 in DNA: TGTGCCAGCCGCCGTCGGGAGCAAGAGACCCAGTACTTC. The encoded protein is CASRRREQETQYF.